These T cell receptor beta chains were read from a single sample in a study of metastatic and nonmetastatic thyroid tumors. TCRdb reprocessed the PCR reads via MiXCR. The sample gives more than 25,000 clones, 7.4% of which show up once; approximately 40% is in the top ten. Sequenced: blood. These receptors came from a female donor with papillary thyroid cancer or a benign thyroid nodule (not recorded which). Some clones in this sample may be carry-over from other donors' samples. CDR3s include the opening cysteine and the closing phenylalanine or tryptophan. D genes are given only for firm matches.

d_call v_call cdr3_aa
TRBD2 TRBV28 CASSLYLVGGRAQFF
TRBD1 TRBV7-9 CASSSYRDRRNIQYF
TRBD1 TRBV5-1 CASSLGDRTETQYF
NA TRBV7-8 CARSLALTRTDGYTF
NA TRBV9 CASSGGSRGNTIYF
NA TRBV12-3/TRBV12-4 CASSLEARITEAFF
NA TRBV6-2/TRBV6-3 CASTYHRAAFAQPQHF
TRBD1 TRBV28 CASSWTGSYNSPPHF
NA TRBV27 CANSPVLSIYNYGYTF
TRBD1 TRBV28 CASSSHGTGGGHGYTF
TRBD1 TRBV10-1 CASSGQGKPDTQYF
NA TRBV28 CASSGGAAGKENYGYTF
NA TRBV18 CASSQSSTDTQYF
TRBD1 TRBV4-3 CASSPGQGVEAFF
NA TRBV24-1 CATSTFGRDSGANVLTF
TRBD1 TRBV5-1 CASSSGQGAGNIQYF
NA TRBV7-6 CASSLRDTNTEAFF
NA TRBV7-6 CASSHGTQLGEQYF
NA TRBV5-1 CASSVGLSYEQYF
TRBD1 TRBV6-1 CARGTGDSGANVLTF
NA TRBV7-9 CASTRGLRRYTF
NA TRBV7-9 CASSLGRNTEAFF
TRBD2 TRBV27 CASSSTSPTDTQYF
NA TRBV24-1 CATSDARGRTGELFF
TRBD1 TRBV5-4 CASSFDRDQPQHF
NA TRBV12-3/TRBV12-4 CASGRTRQEGQYF
NA TRBV5-5 CASSLVAGQTYEQYF
NA TRBV27 CASSPSWGETQYF
TRBD1 TRBV20-1 CSAPRQGAGTGELFF
NA TRBV12-5 CASGRTTGWNTEAFF
TRBD1 TRBV27 CASSGDSISNQPQHF
NA TRBV7-9 CASSLAGQPSSYNEQFF
NA TRBV3-1 CASSQVRGYGYTF
NA TRBV24-1 CATSDFTSNVDTQYF
NA TRBV6-1 CASSATLSYEQYF
NA TRBV10-3 CAIPGEGTTIYF
NA TRBV24-1 CATSAAGSGSNEQFF
NA TRBV6-2/TRBV6-3 CASSPGYRTEAFF
NA TRBV12-3/TRBV12-4 CASSWNRMAEAFF
NA TRBV7-2 CASSFQQGQPQHF
NA TRBV6-4 CASSKRTDTQYF
TRBD2 TRBV18 CASSPRLKVAGGTSTDTQYF
NA TRBV29-1 CSARARVKAETQYF